Below, 6 T cell receptor beta chains from the same sample are listed, as sequenced in a study of blood T cell repertoires in COVID-19. Assay: immunoSEQ multiplex PCR; the TCRdb copy retains only in-frame clones and omits some. The sample has 190,000 or so clones; roughly 86% are singletons. Sequencing used peripheral blood. The receptors come from a man between 35 and 55 years old with active or convalescent COVID-19.

The V and J genes are TRBV9 and TRBJ1-5, with D possibly matching TRBD1 (5 bases). Germline-derived CDR1 and CDR2 are SGDLS and YYNGEE. This CDR3 contains 14 residues. The germline V and J ends were trimmed by 3 bases and 5 bases, with 12 bases remaining between them. The CDR3 sequence: CASSEEGRYQPQHF. CDR3 nucleotides: TGTGCCAGCAGCGAAGAGGGGAGGTATCAGCCCCAGCATTTT.

V gene TRBV20-1 combines with J gene TRBJ2-5, with D maybe TRBD1 (6 bases). Germline V gene sequence: CDR1 DFQATT, CDR2 SNEGSKA (reference sequence). This CDR3 is 11 amino acids long. Trimming took off 3 bases at V and 7 bases at J, with 9 bases between the two ends. CDR3 loop: CSASRGGTQYF. For the CDR3, the DNA is TGCAGTGCTAGTCGAGGGGGGACCCAGTACTTC.

This clone was picked up a small number of times. The chain carries TRBV7-8 and TRBJ1-5; TRBD1 is a possible D gene (6 bases). There are 14 residues in the CDR3. Between the trimmed V and J ends, which lost 3 bases and 6 bases, there was a span of 12 bases. Germline-derived CDR1 and CDR2 are SGHVS and FQNEAQ. The chain's CDR3 is CASSLGTSIQPQHF. CDR3 coding DNA: TGTGCCAGCAGCTTGGGGACATCGATTCAGCCCCAGCATTTT.

The V gene is TRBV11-2, the J gene TRBJ2-3; 7 nucleotides align to TRBD2. Germline V gene data show CDR1 as SGHAT and CDR2 as FQNNGV. The CDR3 length is 18 residues. Losses at the gene ends were 1 base for V and 6 bases for J; bases not matched to a gene: 16. The CDR3 loop is CASSLGPAGVRVWDTQYF. DNA of the CDR3: TGTGCCAGCAGCTTAGGGCCGGCGGGGGTAAGAGTATGGGATACGCAGTATTTT.

The rearrangement joins TRBV12-3 or TRBV12-4 to TRBJ1-6, with no clear D. Trimming shortened V by 2 bases and J by 7 bases, and 6 bases separated the two germline ends. The CDR3 length is 13 residues. CDR3 amino acids: CASSLQKNSPLHF. For the CDR3, the DNA is TGTGCCAGCAGTTTACAGAAGAATTCACCCCTCCACTTT.

This chain connects TRBV30 to TRBJ1-1, with 7 bases lining up with TRBD1. The CDR3 loop spans 11 amino acids. V lost 5 bases, J lost 5 bases, and 2 bases stayed unmatched. Germline CDR1 is GTSNPN and CDR2 is SVGIG (reference sequence). In nucleotides, the CDR3 is TGTGCCTGGGACAGGGAAACTGAAGCTTTCTTT. It is translated as CAWDRETEAFF.